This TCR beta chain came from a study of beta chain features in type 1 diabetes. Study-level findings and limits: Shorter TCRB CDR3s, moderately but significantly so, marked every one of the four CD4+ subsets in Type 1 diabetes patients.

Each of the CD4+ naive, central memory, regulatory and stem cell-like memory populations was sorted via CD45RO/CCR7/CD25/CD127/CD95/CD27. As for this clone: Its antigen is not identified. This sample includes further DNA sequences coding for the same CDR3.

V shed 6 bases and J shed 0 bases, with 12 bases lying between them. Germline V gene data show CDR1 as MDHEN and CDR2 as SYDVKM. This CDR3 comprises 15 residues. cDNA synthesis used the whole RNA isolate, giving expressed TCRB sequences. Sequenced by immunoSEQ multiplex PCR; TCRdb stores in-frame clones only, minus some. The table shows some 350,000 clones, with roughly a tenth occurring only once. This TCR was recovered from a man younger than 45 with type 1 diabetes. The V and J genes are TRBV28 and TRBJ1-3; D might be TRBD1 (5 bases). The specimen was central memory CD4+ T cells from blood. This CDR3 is CASSLPGSSGNTIYF. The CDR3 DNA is TGTGCCAGCAGCCTACCAGGGTCCTCTGGAAACACCATATATTTT. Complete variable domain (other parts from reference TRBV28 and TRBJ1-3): DVKVTQSSRYLVKRTGEKVFLECVQDMDHENMFWYRQDPGLGLRLIYFSYDVKMKEKGDIPEGYSVSREKKERFSLILESASTNQTSMYLCASSLPGSSGNTIYFGEGSWLTVV.